A selection of T cell receptor beta chains follows, all from one sample in a study of T cell responses to AZD1222 COVID-19 vaccine. Measured with immunoSEQ multiplex PCR; TCRdb has only the in-frame clones, and not every one. The sample gives 85,000 to 130,000 clones, around 90% of which show up once; approximately 4.7% is in the top ten. Sequenced here: peripheral blood, sampled on day 0 of AZD1222 vaccination. These receptors were collected from an adult in good health. Both conserved end residues are part of each CDR3.

TRBV14 CASSQEYGSSNYGYTF
TRBV14 CASSPLSPTEAFF
TRBV28 CASILGGGNEQFF
TRBV6-2/TRBV6-3 CASSSWGRTYTDTQYF
TRBV12-3/TRBV12-4 CASSSSYEQYF
TRBV6-5 CASSYGGYQETQYF
TRBV6-4 CASSVTARDTEAFF
TRBV27 CASSFERDETDTQYF
TRBV5-6 CASSSTRSGKLSYTF
TRBV10-3 CAISDRTGEYSNQPQHF
TRBV20-1 CSASGSRQETQYF
TRBV9 CASSKGVGSGAINYGYTF
TRBV10-3 CAIRTGTSSYEQYF
TRBV5-1 CASRLSAGEEGGELFF
TRBV18 CASTLGDTYNSPLHF
TRBV30 CAWKGSGSHNEQFF
TRBV19 CARGDGQFF
TRBV19 CASSETGNYGYTF
TRBV9 CASSPDRANSPLHF
TRBV4-3 CASSQVGRGISGSPLHF
TRBV21-1 CASSPGPPNQPQHF
TRBV5-8 CASSIVRGGANEKLFF
TRBV7-2 CASSPHDGGNSPLHF
TRBV5-1 CASSPGTSGYNEQFF
TRBV21-1 CATTLGRGGSEAFF
TRBV28 CASSQGRVSTEAFF
TRBV27 CASKPTGGYEQYF
TRBV3-1/TRBV3-2 CASSRPPGTEAFF
TRBV28 CASSPRAPSGNTIYF
TRBV5-1 CASSPNWDDTQYF
TRBV5-8 CASSPTGGAGNQPQHF
TRBV6-5 CASRPRGTGELFF
TRBV19 CASSPRDLHSYGYTF
TRBV2 CASGTANQPQHF
TRBV19 CASSNWLAGEITQYF
TRBV4-1 CASRMGGGETQYF
TRBV28 CASSLRRYEQYF
TRBV14 CASSRFSGGRGEAFF
TRBV5-1 CASQRRLNTEAFF
TRBV10-2 CASSGYNEQFF
TRBV5-6 CASSLVRNTEAFF
TRBV18 CASSPFRPGGTDTQYF
TRBV27 CASSPRTSGSYEQYF
TRBV7-3 CASSAKGQGSEKLFF
TRBV19 CASSIVGGGQPQHF
TRBV6-2/TRBV6-3 CASSYWAGNGYTF
TRBV28 CASSDRVNTEAFF
TRBV9 CASSGSGSEGDTQYF
TRBV3-1/TRBV3-2 CASSPRGGAYEQYF
TRBV5-1 CASSLAARDGNEQYF
TRBV10-1 CASTPGLAGELFF
TRBV4-2 CASSQGQGSSVAVGNTIYF
TRBV5-8 CASSLAGSGRKYF
TRBV21-1 CASSNPDRAGETQYF
TRBV2 CASSKEKMNTEAFF
TRBV18 CASSPRQGVYTEAFF
TRBV3-1/TRBV3-2 CASSSQVYGNTIYF
TRBV10-3 CAISRQPNSNQPQHF
TRBV3-1/TRBV3-2 CASSQGTGKGRNQPQHF
TRBV18 CASSPSYAQSETQYF